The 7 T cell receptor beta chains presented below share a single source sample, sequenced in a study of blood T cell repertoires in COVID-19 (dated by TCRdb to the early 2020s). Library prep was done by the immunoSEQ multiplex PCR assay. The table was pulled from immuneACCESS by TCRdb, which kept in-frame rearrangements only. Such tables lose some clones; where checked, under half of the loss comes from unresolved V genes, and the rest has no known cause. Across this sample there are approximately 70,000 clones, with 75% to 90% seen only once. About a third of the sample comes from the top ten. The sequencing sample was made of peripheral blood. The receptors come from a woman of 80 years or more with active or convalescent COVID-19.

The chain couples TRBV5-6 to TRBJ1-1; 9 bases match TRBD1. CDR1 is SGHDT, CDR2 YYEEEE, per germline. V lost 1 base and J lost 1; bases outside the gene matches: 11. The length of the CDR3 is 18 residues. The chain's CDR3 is CASSLLGTGRGSNTEAFF. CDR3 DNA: TGTGCCAGCAGCTTGCTGGGGACAGGGCGCGGATCGAACACTGAAGCTTTCTTT.

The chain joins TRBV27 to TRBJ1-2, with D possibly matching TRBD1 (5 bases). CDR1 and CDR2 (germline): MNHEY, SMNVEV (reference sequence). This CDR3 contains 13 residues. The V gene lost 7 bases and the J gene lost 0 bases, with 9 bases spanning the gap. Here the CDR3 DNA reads TGTGCCAGCACGGACAACGCTAACTATGGCTACACCTTC. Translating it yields CASTDNANYGYTF.

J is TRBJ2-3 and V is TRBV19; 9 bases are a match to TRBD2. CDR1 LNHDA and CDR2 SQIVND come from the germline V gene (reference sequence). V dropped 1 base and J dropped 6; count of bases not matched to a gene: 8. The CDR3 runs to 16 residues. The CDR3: CASSIGGSGGSDTQYF. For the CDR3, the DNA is TGTGCCAGTAGTATAGGGGGTAGCGGGGGATCGGATACGCAGTATTTT. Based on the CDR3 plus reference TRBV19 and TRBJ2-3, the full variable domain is DGGITQSPKYLFRKEGQNVTLSCEQNLNHDAMYWYRQDPGQGLRLIYYSQIVNDFQKGDIAEGYSVSREKKESFPLTVTSAQKNPTAFYLCASSIGGSGGSDTQYFGPGTRLTVL.

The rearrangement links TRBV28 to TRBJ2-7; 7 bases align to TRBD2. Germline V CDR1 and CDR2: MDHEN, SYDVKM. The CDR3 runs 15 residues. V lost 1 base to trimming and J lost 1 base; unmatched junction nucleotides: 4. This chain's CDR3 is CASSLSRGLSYEQYF. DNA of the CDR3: TGTGCCAGCAGTTTATCAAGGGGACTATCCTACGAGCAGTACTTC. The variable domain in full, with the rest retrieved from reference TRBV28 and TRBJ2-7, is DVKVTQSSRYLVKRTGEKVFLECVQDMDHENMFWYRQDPGLGLRLIYFSYDVKMKEKGDIPEGYSVSREKKERFSLILESASTNQTSMYLCASSLSRGLSYEQYFGPGTRLTVT.

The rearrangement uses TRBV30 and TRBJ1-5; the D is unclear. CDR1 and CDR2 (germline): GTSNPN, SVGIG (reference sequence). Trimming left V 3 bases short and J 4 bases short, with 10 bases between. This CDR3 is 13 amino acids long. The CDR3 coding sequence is TGTGCCTGGAGCCCCGAACGGAATCAGCCCCAGCATTTT. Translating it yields CAWSPERNQPQHF. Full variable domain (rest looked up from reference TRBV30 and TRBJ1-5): SQTIHQWPATLVQPVGSPLSLECTVEGTSNPNLYWYRQAAGRGLQLLFYSVGIGQISSEVPQNLSASRPQDRQFILSSKKLLLSDSGFYLCAWSPERNQPQHFGDGTRLSIL.

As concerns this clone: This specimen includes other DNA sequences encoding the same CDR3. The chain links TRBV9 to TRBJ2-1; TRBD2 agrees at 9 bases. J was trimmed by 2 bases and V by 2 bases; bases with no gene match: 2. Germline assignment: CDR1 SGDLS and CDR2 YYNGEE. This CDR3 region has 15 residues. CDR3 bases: TGTGCCAGCAGCGTGGCGGGGGGGCCCTACAATGAGCAGTTCTTC. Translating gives CASSVAGGPYNEQFF. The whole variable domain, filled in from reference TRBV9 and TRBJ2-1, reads DSGVTQTPKHLITATGQRVTLRCSPRSGDLSVYWYQQSLDQGLQFLIQYYNGEERAKGNILERFSAQQFPDLHSELNLSSLELGDSALYFCASSVAGGPYNEQFFGPGTRLTVL.

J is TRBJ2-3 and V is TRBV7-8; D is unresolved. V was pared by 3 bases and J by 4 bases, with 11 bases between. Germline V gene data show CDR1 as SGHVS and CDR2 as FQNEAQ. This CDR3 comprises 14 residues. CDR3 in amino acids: CASSFNSRADTQYF. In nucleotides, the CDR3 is TGTGCCAGCAGCTTCAATTCTCGCGCAGATACGCAGTATTTT. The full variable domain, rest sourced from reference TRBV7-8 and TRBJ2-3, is GAGVSQSPRYKVAKRGQDVALRCDPISGHVSLFWYQQALGQGPEFLTYFQNEAQLDKSGLPSDRFFAERPEGSVSTLKIQRTQQEDSAVYLCASSFNSRADTQYFGPGTRLTVL.